One sample yielded the 24 T cell receptor beta chains listed below, sequenced in a study of T cell responses to AZD1222 COVID-19 vaccine. Clones were read by immunoSEQ multiplex PCR, and TCRdb kept only the in-frame ones, dropping some. The table shows roughly 140,000 clones, with under 95% occurring only once. The sample was peripheral blood, taken on day 0 of AZD1222 vaccination. These receptors were taken from an adult in good health.

The chain uses TRBV5-3 and TRBJ1-1; 9 bases align to TRBD1. TRBV5-3 is classed as an ORF, of uncertain function. Unmatched junction bases numbered 8, after V lost 4 bases and J lost 4 bases. The CDR3 is 15 residues long. The CDR3 spells CARSPGQGRITEAFF. The DNA for the CDR3 is TGTGCCAGAAGCCCGGGACAGGGAAGGATCACTGAAGCTTTCTTT.

The V and J genes are TRBV9 and TRBJ2-7; no clear D gene. The CDR3 loop spans 14 amino acids. V was trimmed by 0 bases and J by 3 bases, leaving 10 bases between them. From germline, CDR1 is SGDLS and CDR2 YYNGEE. CDR3 in amino acids: CASSVEQKSYEQYF. In nucleotides, the CDR3 is TGTGCCAGCAGCGTAGAACAGAAGAGCTACGAGCAGTACTTC. Variable domain in full (rest from reference TRBV9 and TRBJ2-7): DSGVTQTPKHLITATGQRVTLRCSPRSGDLSVYWYQQSLDQGLQFLIQYYNGEERAKGNILERFSAQQFPDLHSELNLSSLELGDSALYFCASSVEQKSYEQYFGPGTRLTVT.

This sequence joins TRBV11-2 and TRBJ2-4; D is uncertain. Between the trimmed V and J ends, which lost 0 bases and 0 bases, there was a span of 9 bases. Germline V gene sequence: CDR1 SGHAT, CDR2 FQNNGV. This CDR3 is built from 16 residues. CDR3 coding DNA: TGTGCCAGCAGCTTAGATTTAGGGCAAGCCAAAAACATTCAGTACTTC. Translation: CASSLDLGQAKNIQYF.

V is TRBV5-5 and J is TRBJ2-7; D call uncertain. V gave up 2 bases and J gave up 2 bases, with 2 bases separating them. Germline values: CDR1 SGHKS, CDR2 YYEKEE (reference sequence). The CDR3 is 11 residues long. DNA of the CDR3: TGTGCCAGCAGCTTTACCTACGAGCAGTACTTC. It specifies CASSFTYEQYF.

The J gene is TRBJ2-7, the V gene TRBV19, with D tentatively TRBD1 or TRBD2 (5 bases each). Germline CDR1 and CDR2: LNHDA and SQIVND (reference sequence). This CDR3 has 16 residues. V lost 4 bases to trimming and J lost 0 bases, with 16 bases between them. CDR3 amino acids: CASSRQSGTPSYEQYF. CDR3 nucleotides: TGTGCCAGTAGTAGGCAATCCGGGACGCCCTCCTACGAGCAGTACTTC.

This chain uses TRBV4-1 with TRBJ2-3; TRBD1 is a possible D gene (5 bases). The CDR3 runs 15 residues. Looked up from germline, CDR1 is MGHRA and CDR2 is YSYEKL. Trimming removed 4 bases at V and 2 bases at J, with 13 bases between. CDR3 in DNA: TGCGCCAGCAGCCGATTGGACATTTACACAGATACGCAGTATTTT. It translates to CASSRLDIYTDTQYF.

This clone was observed once. The chain recombines TRBV6-5 with TRBJ2-5, with a tentative D call TRBD1 (6 bases). Looked up from germline, CDR1 is MNHEY and CDR2 is SVGAGI. The CDR3 is 13 amino acids. V was shortened by 11 bases and J by 3 bases, with 16 bases between the two germline ends. This chain's CDR3 is CAGSIPGEETQYF. Written as DNA, the CDR3 is TGTGCCGGGAGCATTCCAGGGGAAGAGACCCAGTACTTC.

The J gene is TRBJ1-5, the V gene TRBV14; the match to TRBD1 covers 7 bases. The J segment lost 10 bases and the V segment lost 3 bases, leaving 6 bases of the junction unmatched. This CDR3 is 13 amino acids long. Germline CDR1 SGHDN, CDR2 FVKESK. The CDR3 sequence: CASSQTGIGPQHF. The CDR3 nucleotides are TGTGCCAGCAGCCAGACAGGGATCGGACCCCAGCATTTT.

The chain is built from TRBV4-2 and TRBJ2-7, with TRBD1 identical over 8 bases. Losses at the gene ends were 5 bases for V and 2 bases for J; bases not matched to a gene: 2. Germline V CDR1 and CDR2: LGHNA, YNFKEQ. CDR3 length equals 13 residues. This CDR3 is CASSGQGTYEQYF. In nucleotides, the CDR3 is TGTGCCAGCAGCGGACAGGGTACCTACGAGCAGTACTTC.

In its sample, this clone was seen a few times. DNA for the CDR3: TGCGCCAGCAGCCAAGCCCTCAGGTACGAGCAGTACTTC. Translating gives CASSQALRYEQYF. This chain uses TRBV4-3 with TRBJ2-7; D not resolved. Trimming pared 1 base from V and 4 bases from J, leaving 8 bases between. The CDR3 has 13 residues. Germline V gene sequence: CDR1 LGHNA, CDR2 YSLEER.

The table lists this clone with a count of one. The chain carries TRBV19 and TRBJ1-1; no clear D gene. From germline, CDR1 is LNHDA and CDR2 SQIVND (reference sequence). The CDR3 loop spans 13 amino acids. V shed 3 bases and J shed 5 bases, with 10 bases lying between them. In nucleotides, the CDR3 is TGTGCCAGTAGTATTAACACAGAAACTGAAGCTTTCTTT. This encodes CASSINTETEAFF.

The chain links TRBV7-3 to TRBJ1-1; D perhaps matches TRBD1 (5 bases). Trimming stripped 5 bases from V and 5 bases from J, with 9 bases between. Looked up from germline, CDR1 is SGHTA and CDR2 is FQGTGA. The length of the CDR3 is 12 residues. Here the CDR3 reads CASSDSGTEAFF. CDR3 nucleotides: TGTGCCAGCAGCGACAGCGGGACTGAAGCTTTCTTT. The variable domain in full, with the rest retrieved from reference TRBV7-3 and TRBJ1-1, is GAGVSQTPSNKVTEKGKYVELRCDPISGHTALYWYRQSLGQGPEFLIYFQGTGAADDSGLPNDRFFAVRPEGSVSTLKIQRTERGDSAVYLCASSDSGTEAFFGQGTRLTVV.

This chain connects TRBV4-2 to TRBJ1-1, with a weak D call TRBD1 (5 bases). CDR3 size: 17 residues. In germline, CDR1 is LGHNA, CDR2 YNFKEQ. V lost 4 bases and J lost 2, with 20 bases in between. CDR3 sequence (DNA): TGTGCCAGCAGCCTAAGAGGCAGGGCGCCAACTAACACTGAAGCTTTCTTT. Translation gives CASSLRGRAPTNTEAFF.

V is TRBV4-3 and J is TRBJ1-2; TRBD1 aligns across 7 bases. The V gene end was trimmed by 2 bases and the J gene end by 5 bases; junction bases not matched to a gene: 5. The germline V gene has CDR1 LGHNA and CDR2 YSLEER. This CDR3 spans 14 amino acids. The DNA for the CDR3 is TGCGCCAGCAGCCAACTGACAGGGAGGTATGGCTACACCTTC. As protein: CASSQLTGRYGYTF.

The CDR3 nucleotides read TGCGCCAGCAGCCTGACAGGCGAGGTCTCCTACGAGCAGTACTTC. Its translation: CASSLTGEVSYEQYF. The chain couples TRBV5-1 to TRBJ2-7; the D gene is possibly TRBD1 (6 bases). The ends were cut back, 4 bases at V and 0 bases at J, with 14 bases in the middle. The germline CDR1 and CDR2 sequences are SGHRS and YFSETQ. The CDR3 runs to 15 residues.

The gene calls are TRBV28 and TRBJ1-5, with D perhaps TRBD1 (5 bases). V gave up 3 bases and J gave up 3 bases, with 24 bases separating them. The CDR3 extends over 19 amino acids. The germline V gene has CDR1 MDHEN and CDR2 SYDVKM. The CDR3 nucleotides are TGTGCCAGCAGTTTTCTCGGCGGGGGGGTTACCTCTGCCAATCAGCCCCAGCATTTT. It yields the protein CASSFLGGGVTSANQPQHF.

This chain joins TRBV6-6 and TRBJ1-4; TRBD1 aligns across 7 bases. Per germline, CDR1 MNHNY and CDR2 SVGAGI (reference sequence). Germline trimming cut 6 bases from V and 2 bases from J; bases unmatched to any gene: 3. CDR3 size: 14 residues. CDR3: CASSDRVTNEKLFF. In DNA form, the CDR3 reads TGTGCCAGCAGCGACAGGGTGACTAATGAAAAACTGTTTTTT.

For this clone: Other nucleotide sequences in the sample specify the same CDR3. The V and J genes are TRBV9 and TRBJ1-2; D gene uncertain. Germline loops: CDR1 SGDLS, CDR2 YYNGEE. The CDR3 sequence is 12 residues long. With 0 bases removed from V and 8 bases from J, the gap between germline ends came to 8 bases. CDR3 DNA sequence: TGTGCCAGCAGCGTAGAAGGAGGAGGCTACACCTTC. It yields the protein CASSVEGGGYTF.

This clone was counted at least ten times. The chain is built from TRBV19 and TRBJ1-1; D ambiguous. The V end was cut by 6 bases, the J end by 0 bases, with 8 bases between. The CDR3 is 13 amino acids. Germline assignment: CDR1 LNHDA and CDR2 SQIVND (reference sequence). CDR3 amino acids: CASREAMNTEAFF. The CDR3 bases are TGTGCCAGTAGGGAGGCAATGAACACTGAAGCTTTCTTT.

The CDR3 DNA sequence: TGTGCCAGCAGTTACTCATCCGAAGGGCCAGATACGCAGTATTTT. As protein: CASSYSSEGPDTQYF. The genes are TRBV6-5 and TRBJ2-3; unclear D gene. The germline CDR1 and CDR2 sequences are MNHEY and SVGAGI. V was cut by 0 bases and J by 4 bases, with 11 bases left in between. The CDR3 consists of 15 residues.

The rearrangement links TRBV27 to TRBJ1-2; 7 positions agree with TRBD1. With V trimmed by 5 bases and J by 2 bases, 11 bases remained unmatched. The CDR3 totals 16 residues. Per germline, CDR1 MNHEY and CDR2 SMNVEV (reference sequence). The DNA for the CDR3 is TGTGCCAGCAGTAATTCCCGGACAGGAGGAAACTATGGCTACACCTTC. This encodes CASSNSRTGGNYGYTF.

This clone has only one observation. The J gene is TRBJ1-2, the V gene TRBV5-1; no firm D call. The CDR3 length is 14 residues. CDR1 and CDR2 (germline): SGHRS, YFSETQ. V was cut by 0 bases and J by 1 base, with 7 bases left in between. CDR3 coding DNA: TGCGCCAGCAGCTTGGATACTAATAACTATGGCTACACCTTC. Translated, it gives CASSLDTNNYGYTF.

The CDR3 coding sequence is TGTGCCAGCAGCCCTCGGACTAGCGGATTCTCCTACAATGAGCAGTTCTTC. This sequence encodes CASSPRTSGFSYNEQFF. The V and J genes are TRBV4-2 and TRBJ2-1; 10 bases map to TRBD2. Germline V gene sequence: CDR1 LGHNA, CDR2 YNFKEQ. Trimming took 4 bases from V and 0 from J; bases not matched to a gene: 6. The CDR3 has 17 residues.

J is TRBJ1-5 and V is TRBV3-1 (or the pseudogene TRBV3-2); a possible D gene is TRBD1 (5 bases). The germline gives CDR1 LGHDT, CDR2 YNNKEL (reference sequence). This CDR3 is 14 amino acids long. With 4 bases removed from V and 3 bases from J, the gap between germline ends came to 10 bases. CDR3 in amino acids: CASSLGASNQPQHF. The DNA for the CDR3 is TGTGCCAGCAGCCTCGGGGCCTCCAATCAGCCCCAGCATTTT.